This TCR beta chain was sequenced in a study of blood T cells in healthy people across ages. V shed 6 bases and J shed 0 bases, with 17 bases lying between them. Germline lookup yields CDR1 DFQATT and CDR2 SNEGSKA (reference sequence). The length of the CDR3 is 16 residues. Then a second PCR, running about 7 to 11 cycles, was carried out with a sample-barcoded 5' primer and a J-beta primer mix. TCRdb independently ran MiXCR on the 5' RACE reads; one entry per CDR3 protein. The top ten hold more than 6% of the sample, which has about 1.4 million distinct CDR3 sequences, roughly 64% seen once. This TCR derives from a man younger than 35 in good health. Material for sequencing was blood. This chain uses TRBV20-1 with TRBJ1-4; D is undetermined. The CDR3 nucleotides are TGCAGTGCCGGCCGTGTAGAGAGTGCAACTAATGAAAAACTGTTTTTT. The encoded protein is CSAGRVESATNEKLFF.